This entry features one T cell receptor beta chain sequence. The data originate from a study of glioma-infiltrating T cells after dendritic cell vaccination. Primers: 60 V beta forward and 13 J beta reverse. Produced via immunoSEQ multiplex PCR; TCRdb's table is partial and in-frame only. The sample lists tens of thousands of clones, more than 80% occurring once. The sample's time point: after dendritic cell vaccination, including at tumor progression/relapse. Blood PBMC samples: pre-vaccination, two weeks post third vaccination, and at tumor progression. The germline V gene encodes CDR1 LGHNA and CDR2 YNFKEQ. Trimming pared 4 bases from V and 14 bases from J, leaving 19 bases between. CDR3 length equals 13 residues.

This TCR came from a human donor with glioblastoma. Material: blood, obtained after dendritic cell vaccination. The rearrangement uses TRBV4-2 and TRBJ2-3, with D perhaps matching TRBD2 (5 bases). CDR3 protein: CASSPEGVEALYF. CDR3 coding DNA: TGTGCCAGCAGCCCCGAGGGAGTAGAGGCCCTGTATTTT.